The next 22 T cell receptor beta chains were all read from a single sample in a study of blood T cell repertoires in COVID-19. Repertoires were generated with immunoSEQ multiplex PCR, while TCRdb's copy carries only in-frame clones and drops some. The sample has 150,000 to 180,000 clones, about 90% seen once. The sequenced material came from peripheral blood. These receptors came from a man in his forties or fifties with acute or convalescent COVID-19.

This chain connects TRBV5-1 to TRBJ2-2; D ambiguous. V was pared by 0 bases and J by 7 bases, with 4 bases between. The length of the CDR3 is 12 residues. Germline V CDR1 and CDR2: SGHRS, YFSETQ. CDR3 coding DNA: TGCGCCAGCAGCTTGGTTAGCGGGGAGCTGTTTTTT. Its translation is CASSLVSGELFF.

The genes are TRBV28 and TRBJ1-3; the D is unclear. Germline V CDR1 and CDR2: MDHEN, SYDVKM. Trimming pared 6 bases from V and 0 bases from J, leaving 12 bases between. This CDR3 region has 15 residues. The CDR3 loop is CASSPMGSSGNTIYF. The CDR3 DNA is TGTGCCAGCAGCCCCATGGGGAGCTCTGGAAACACCATATATTTT.

This clone was seen more than once but under ten times. V is TRBV9 and J is TRBJ1-2; D remains ambiguous. There are 14 residues in the CDR3. In germline, CDR1 is SGDLS, CDR2 YYNGEE. V shed 0 bases and J shed 7 bases, with 13 bases lying between them. CDR3 DNA: TGTGCCAGCAGCGTAGACCCGGGGTTCGGTGGCTACACCTTC. This gives the protein CASSVDPGFGGYTF. The full variable domain, with the rest looked up from reference TRBV9 and TRBJ1-2, is DSGVTQTPKHLITATGQRVTLRCSPRSGDLSVYWYQQSLDQGLQFLIQYYNGEERAKGNILERFSAQQFPDLHSELNLSSLELGDSALYFCASSVDPGFGGYTFGSGTRLTVV.

V gene TRBV9 combines with J gene TRBJ2-1, with 9 bases aligning to TRBD2. The CDR3 is 13 residues long. V shed 0 bases and J 12 bases; nucleotides not matched to a gene: 4. CDR1 is SGDLS and CDR2 is YYNGEE in the germline V gene. For the CDR3, the DNA is TGTGCCAGCAGCGTAGCGCGGGAGGGGGGGCAGTTCTTC. It codes for CASSVAREGGQFF.

This clone was counted a single time. The junction departs from germline at one end; a sequencing error may be responsible. V usage is TRBV2 and J usage is TRBJ1-2; possibly TRBD1 for D (6 bases). In germline, CDR1 is SNHLY, CDR2 FYNNEI. The CDR3 has 15 amino acids. CDR3 residues: CASTEGGRRGYGYTF. The CDR3 nucleotides read TGTGCCAGCACTGAAGGGGGAAGAAGGGGCTATGGCTACACCTTC.

The chain uses TRBV5-1 and TRBJ2-5; the match to TRBD1 covers 10 bases. The germline V gene encodes CDR1 SGHRS and CDR2 YFSETQ. CDR3 length: 14 residues. V was clipped by 4 bases and J by 4 bases; unmatched bases: 4. The CDR3 region is CASSPGQGRETQYF. DNA for the CDR3: TGCGCCAGCAGCCCGGGACAGGGGAGAGAGACCCAGTACTTC.

J is TRBJ2-2 and V is TRBV14; 10 bases align to TRBD1. Per germline, CDR1 SGHDN and CDR2 FVKESK. This CDR3 spans 14 amino acids. V lost 6 bases and J lost 4; bases outside the gene matches: 2. CDR3 sequence: CASSRDRGTGELFF. DNA of the CDR3: TGTGCCAGCAGTCGGGACAGGGGCACCGGGGAGCTGTTTTTT.

This clone was observed a single time. The rearrangement uses TRBV18 and TRBJ2-4; weak D call: TRBD1 (5 bases). Germline V CDR1 and CDR2: KGHSH, LQKENI. CDR3 length: 15 residues. V was shortened by 2 bases and J by 4 bases, with 12 bases between the two germline ends. The CDR3 protein is CASSPAMGPKNIQYF. Here the CDR3 DNA reads TGTGCCAGCTCACCAGCAATGGGGCCAAAAAACATTCAGTACTTC.

Regarding this clone: Additional DNA sequences in this sample encode the identical CDR3. The V and J genes are TRBV19 and TRBJ2-1, with D possibly matching TRBD2 (6 bases). The germline V gene has CDR1 LNHDA and CDR2 SQIVND (reference sequence). The CDR3 is 14 residues long. Trimming removed 3 bases at V and 4 bases at J, with 10 bases between. CDR3 in DNA: TGTGCCAGTAGTATCGCGGGAAGTTACAATGAGCAGTTCTTC. Translated: CASSIAGSYNEQFF.

J is TRBJ1-2 and V is TRBV7-8; 12 bases map to TRBD1. J lost 13 bases, V lost 5 bases, and 8 bases had no gene match. The germline CDR1 and CDR2 sequences are SGHVS and FQNEAQ. This CDR3 region has 13 residues. CDR3 amino acids: CASSRGDRGRFTF. Written as DNA, the CDR3 is TGTGCCAGCAGCCGAGGGGACAGGGGGCGATTCACCTTC.

The sample holds one count of this clone. The chain carries TRBV7-8 and TRBJ2-1, with 8 bases matching TRBD2. V lost 2 bases and J lost 8; bases outside the gene matches: 8. The CDR3 spans 15 residues. Germline V CDR1 and CDR2: SGHVS, FQNEAQ. CDR3 DNA: TGTGCCAGCAGCTTAAGACTAGCGAAGGGCTATGAGCAGTTCTTC. This encodes CASSLRLAKGYEQFF.

V is TRBV6-5 and J is TRBJ2-1; the match to TRBD2 covers 7 bases. The V gene's germline CDR1 is MNHEY and CDR2 SVGAGI. Trimming took 2 bases from V and 4 from J; bases not matched to a gene: 2. The CDR3 runs to 14 residues. The CDR3 nucleotides read TGTGCCAGCAGTTACGGGAGGGTTTACAATGAGCAGTTCTTC. This sequence encodes CASSYGRVYNEQFF.

This clone has only a few counts. J is TRBJ1-2 and V is TRBV12-5; D perhaps matches TRBD1 (6 bases). There are 13 residues in the CDR3. The V and J ends lost 1 base and 8 bases respectively, with 11 bases between them. Germline V gives CDR1 LGHNT, CDR2 FRNRAP. The CDR3 DNA reads TGTGCTAGTGGTTTGGGTACAGGGTACGGCTACACCTTC. Translation gives CASGLGTGYGYTF. The complete variable domain, with remaining parts taken from reference TRBV12-5 and TRBJ1-2, reads DARVTQTPRHKVTEMGQEVTMRCQPILGHNTVFWYRQTMMQGLELLAYFRNRAPLDDSGMPKDRFSAEMPDATLATLKIQPSEPRDSAVYFCASGLGTGYGYTFGSGTRLTVV.

This rearrangement joins TRBV7-2 to TRBJ2-3, with D maybe TRBD1 (5 bases). CDR1 and CDR2 from the germline V gene are SGHTA and FQGNSA. Trimming cost V 5 bases and J 2 bases, with 14 bases left between them. CDR3 size: 15 residues. The CDR3 here is CASSPQGTPTDTQYF. The CDR3, as DNA: TGTGCCAGCAGCCCCCAGGGAACTCCCACAGATACGCAGTATTTT.

The CDR3 is CASSQRTRKETQYF. The CDR3 region has the DNA TGTGCCAGCAGCCAACGGACTAGAAAAGAGACCCAGTACTTC. The chain combines TRBV3-1 (or the pseudogene TRBV3-2) with TRBJ2-5, with 7 positions matching TRBD2. The junction had 3 bases not matched to a gene; V was cut back by 2 bases and J by 3 bases. The germline V gene encodes CDR1 LGHDT and CDR2 YNNKEL (reference sequence). The CDR3 runs to 14 residues.

The V gene is TRBV25-1, the J gene TRBJ2-5, with 9 bases fitting TRBD1. The CDR3 totals 15 residues. Germline V gene lookup returns CDR1 MGHDK and CDR2 SYGVNS. The V and J ends lost 5 bases and 7 bases, in that order; junction bases with no gene match: 11. The DNA for the CDR3 is TGTGCCAGCAGTTATAGACAGGGGGGCTTCGGGACCCAGTACTTC. This sequence encodes CASSYRQGGFGTQYF.

This chain links TRBV6-4 with TRBJ2-7, with TRBD1 as a possible D gene (7 bases). CDR3 length: 22 amino acids. CDR1 is MRHNA, CDR2 SNTAGT, per germline. V was shortened by 0 bases and J by 2 bases, with 32 bases between the two germline ends. CDR3 amino acids: CASSDSRQGLPKAGNCPYEQYF. CDR3 nucleotides: TGTGCCAGCAGTGACTCGAGACAGGGACTCCCCAAGGCAGGTAATTGTCCCTACGAGCAGTACTTC.

The CDR3 DNA is TGTGCCAGCAGTACAGAAGGCGGGACGATCACGTATAGCAATCAGCCCCAGCATTTT. It is translated as CASSTEGGTITYSNQPQHF. The chain has TRBV2 and TRBJ1-5, with D perhaps TRBD1 (5 bases). Germline CDR1 reads SNHLY; CDR2 reads FYNNEI. The V gene lost 5 bases and the J gene lost 0 bases, with 23 bases spanning the gap. This CDR3 is 19 amino acids long.

This clone has just one count. The chain employs TRBV7-2 and TRBJ1-6; 11 positions agree with TRBD1. This CDR3 contains 19 residues. Germline CDR1 is SGHTA and CDR2 is FQGNSA. Trimming cost V 3 bases and J 3 bases; bases outside gene matches: 10. CDR3: CASSLRTGGTGNYNSPLHF. The CDR3 DNA is TGTGCCAGCAGCTTGAGGACAGGGGGCACAGGAAACTATAATTCACCCCTCCACTTT.

The V call is TRBV7-2, the J call TRBJ1-6; possible D gene TRBD1, 6 bases. In germline, CDR1 is SGHTA, CDR2 FQGNSA. This CDR3 comprises 14 residues. Trimming stripped 6 bases from V and 9 bases from J, with 15 bases between. CDR3: CASRPRTGPSPLHF. CDR3 sequence (DNA): TGTGCCAGCAGACCTCGAACAGGGCCTTCACCCCTCCACTTT.

In this sample, this clone turned up once. The V and J genes are TRBV19 and TRBJ2-7; TRBD1 matches at 7 bases. Germline V lookup: CDR1 LNHDA, CDR2 SQIVND (reference sequence). The length of the CDR3 is 14 residues. After removal of 9 bases from V and 2 bases from J, the junction contained 10 bases not matched to a gene. The CDR3 bases are TGTGCCAGCAAGCAGACAGGGCCAACCTACGAGCAGTACTTC. Protein: CASKQTGPTYEQYF.

The genes are TRBV4-2 and TRBJ2-5; D is possibly TRBD1 (6 bases). Germline V gene lookup returns CDR1 LGHNA and CDR2 YNFKEQ. Trimming removed 1 base at V and 7 bases at J, with 13 bases between. This CDR3 is 14 amino acids long. The CDR3 spells CASSQGGRAGTQYF. The CDR3 region has the DNA TGTGCCAGCAGCCAAGGGGGGCGGGCTGGGACCCAGTACTTC.